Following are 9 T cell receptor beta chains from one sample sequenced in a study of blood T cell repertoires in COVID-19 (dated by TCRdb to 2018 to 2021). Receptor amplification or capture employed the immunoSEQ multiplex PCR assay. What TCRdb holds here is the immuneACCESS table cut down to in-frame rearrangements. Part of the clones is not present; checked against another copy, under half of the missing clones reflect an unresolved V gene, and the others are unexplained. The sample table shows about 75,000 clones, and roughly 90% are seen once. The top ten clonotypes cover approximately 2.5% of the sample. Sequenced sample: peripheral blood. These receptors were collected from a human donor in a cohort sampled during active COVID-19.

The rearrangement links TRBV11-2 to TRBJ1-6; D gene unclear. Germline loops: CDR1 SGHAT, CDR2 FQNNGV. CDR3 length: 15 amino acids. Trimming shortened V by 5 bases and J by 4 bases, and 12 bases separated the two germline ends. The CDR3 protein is CASSLTRGYNSPLHF. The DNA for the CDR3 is TGTGCCAGCAGCCTGACCCGCGGATATAATTCACCCCTCCACTTT.

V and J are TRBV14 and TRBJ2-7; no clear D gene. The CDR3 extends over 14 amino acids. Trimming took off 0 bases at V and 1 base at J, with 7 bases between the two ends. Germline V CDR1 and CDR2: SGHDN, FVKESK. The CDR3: CASSQDNWSYEQYF. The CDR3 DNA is TGTGCCAGCAGCCAAGATAACTGGTCCTACGAGCAGTACTTC.

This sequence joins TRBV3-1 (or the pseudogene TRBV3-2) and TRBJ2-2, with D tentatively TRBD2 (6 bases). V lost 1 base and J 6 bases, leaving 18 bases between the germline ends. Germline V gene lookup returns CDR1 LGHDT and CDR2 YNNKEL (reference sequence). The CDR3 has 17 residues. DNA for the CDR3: TGTGCCAGCAGCCAAGTAAGGGAGGTCTTAGAGGCCGGGGAGCTGTTTTTT. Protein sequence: CASSQVREVLEAGELFF.

This CDR3 reads CASSPGQFYGYTF. The CDR3 nucleotides are TGCGCCAGCAGTCCCGGTCAATTCTATGGCTACACCTTC. This rearrangement joins TRBV10-1 to TRBJ1-2; no reliable D call. This CDR3 is built from 13 residues. Germline V gene sequence: CDR1 WNHNN, CDR2 SYGVQD (reference sequence). Trimming pared 5 bases from V and 4 bases from J, leaving 11 bases between.

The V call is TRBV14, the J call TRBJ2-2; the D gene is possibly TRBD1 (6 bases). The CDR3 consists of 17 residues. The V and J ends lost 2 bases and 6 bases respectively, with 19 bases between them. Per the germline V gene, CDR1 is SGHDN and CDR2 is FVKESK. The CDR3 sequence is CASSQHEGDLFPGELFF. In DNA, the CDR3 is TGTGCCAGCAGCCAACATGAGGGGGATTTGTTTCCCGGGGAGCTGTTTTTT.

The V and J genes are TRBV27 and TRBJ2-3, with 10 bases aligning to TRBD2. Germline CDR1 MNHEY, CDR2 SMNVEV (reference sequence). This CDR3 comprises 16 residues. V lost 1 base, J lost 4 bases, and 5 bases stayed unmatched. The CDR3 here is CASSLWASGSADTQYF. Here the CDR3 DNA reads TGTGCCAGCAGTTTATGGGCTAGCGGGAGCGCAGATACGCAGTATTTT.

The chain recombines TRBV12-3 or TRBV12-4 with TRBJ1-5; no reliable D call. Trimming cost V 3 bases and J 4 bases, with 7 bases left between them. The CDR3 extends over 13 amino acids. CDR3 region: CASSFDRNQPQHF. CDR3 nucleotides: TGTGCCAGCAGTTTCGATCGGAATCAGCCCCAGCATTTT.

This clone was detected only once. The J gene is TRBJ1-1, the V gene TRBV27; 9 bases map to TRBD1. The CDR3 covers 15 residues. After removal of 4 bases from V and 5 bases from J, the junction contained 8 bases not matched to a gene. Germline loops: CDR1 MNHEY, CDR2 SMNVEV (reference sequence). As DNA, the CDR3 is TGTGCCAGCAGTTCCAACAGGGGGCTGTTTACTGAAGCTTTCTTT. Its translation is CASSSNRGLFTEAFF.

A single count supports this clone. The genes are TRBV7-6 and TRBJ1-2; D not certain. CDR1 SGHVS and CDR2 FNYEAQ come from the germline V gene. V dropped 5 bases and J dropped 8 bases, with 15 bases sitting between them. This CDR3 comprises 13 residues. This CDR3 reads CASSPTFTRGYTF. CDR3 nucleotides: TGTGCCAGCAGCCCAACCTTCACGAGGGGCTACACCTTC.